The clone carrying this T cell receptor (beta chain) showed up many times. Its antigen remains unidentified. This specimen comes from a study of T-cell memory formation after mild COVID-19. General study results and limits: Second-wave clones that peaked on day 37 lacked confirmed SARS-CoV-2 specificity. Pre-infection memory contained some responding clones, which suggested that cross-reactive memory had joined.

Trimming took off 4 bases at V and 9 bases at J, with 28 bases between the two ends. CDR3 length: 17 amino acids. Germline V gene lookup returns CDR1 MNHEY and CDR2 SMNVEV (reference sequence). Using constant-segment primers, 5'RACE produced TCR alpha and TCR beta cDNA libraries carrying sample barcodes and UMIs. Each CDR3 protein is one row after TCRdb ran MiXCR on the 5' RACE reads. The sample includes more than 250,000 distinct CDR3 sequences, 15% to 20% of them seen just once. This receptor was identified in a man aged 18 to 29 who had mild COVID-19 (a few samples of this study predate the infection). Cell type and time point are not known. The chain couples TRBV27 to TRBJ2-7; D possibly uses TRBD1 or TRBD2 (6 bases each). The sequencing input was PBMCs or a T cell subset sorted from them (not recorded which). The CDR3 loop reads CASSSLVGGYHTTRQYF. CDR3 bases: TGTGCCAGCAGTTCTTTGGTGGGGGGCTACCATACCACCCGGCAGTACTTC.